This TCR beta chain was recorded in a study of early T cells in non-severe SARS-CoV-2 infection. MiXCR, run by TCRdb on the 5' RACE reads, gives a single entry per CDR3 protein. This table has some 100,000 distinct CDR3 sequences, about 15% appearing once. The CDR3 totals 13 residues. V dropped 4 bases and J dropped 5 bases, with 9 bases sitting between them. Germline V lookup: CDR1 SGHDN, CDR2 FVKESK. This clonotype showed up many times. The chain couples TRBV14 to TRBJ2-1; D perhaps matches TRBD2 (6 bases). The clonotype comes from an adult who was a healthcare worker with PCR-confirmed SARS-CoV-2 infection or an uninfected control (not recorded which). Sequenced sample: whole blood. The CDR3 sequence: CASSLRRDNEQFF. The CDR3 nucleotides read TGTGCCAGCAGCCTAAGGAGGGACAATGAGCAGTTCTTC.